Below are 16 T cell receptor beta chains sequenced from a single sample in a study of patients with pleural tuberculosis. TCRdb re-derived calls from the reads in MiXCR, one entry per CDR3 protein. Of tens of thousands of distinct CDR3 sequences in the sample, 5.5% to 8% were seen once. Receptor source: a human donor with pleural tuberculosis.

The sample holds one count of this clonotype. V usage is TRBV2 and J usage is TRBJ1-1; no clear D. The V end lost 7 bases, the J end lost 2 bases, and 14 bases lay between the germline ends. Per germline, CDR1 SNHLY and CDR2 FYNNEI. The CDR3 sequence is 14 residues long. In DNA, the CDR3 is TGTGCCAGCATGGCCGGACGGGGTAACACTGAAGCTTTCTTT. Translation gives CASMAGRGNTEAFF.

This clonotype occurred many times. V is TRBV19 and J is TRBJ2-7; D is unresolved. From germline, CDR1 is LNHDA and CDR2 SQIVND (reference sequence). The CDR3 covers 14 residues. Trimming removed 3 bases from V and 0 bases from J, with 9 bases in between. This CDR3 reads CASSIGSGSYEQYV. CDR3 DNA sequence: TGTGCCAGTAGTATCGGTTCAGGCTCCTACGAGCAGTACGTC.

The J gene is TRBJ1-2, the V gene TRBV25-1; the D gene is possibly TRBD1 (6 bases). V lost 4 bases and J 5 bases, leaving 14 bases between the germline ends. Per the germline V gene, CDR1 is MGHDK and CDR2 is SYGVNS. This CDR3 is built from 14 residues. The CDR3 DNA is TGTGCCAGCAGTGCCCCGGGGGCCGGGTATGGCTACACCTTC. It translates to CASSAPGAGYGYTF.

The table lists this clonotype with many counts. The J gene is TRBJ2-1, the V gene TRBV12-3 or TRBV12-4, with TRBD1 matching over 9 bases. The V and J ends lost 5 bases and 2 bases, in that order; junction bases with no gene match: 10. This CDR3 contains 17 residues. CDR3 protein: CASSPSPTGGPYNEQFF. CDR3 DNA: TGTGCCAGCAGTCCAAGCCCGACAGGGGGTCCCTACAATGAGCAGTTCTTC.

At least ten counts were recorded for this clonotype. The rearrangement uses TRBV7-1 and TRBJ2-1; 16 nucleotides line up with TRBD2. TRBV7-1 carries the ORF label, with uncertain function. The junction had 7 bases not matched to a gene; V was cut back by 5 bases and J by 9 bases. The CDR3 runs 16 residues. CDR3 protein: CASSAPGLAGGSEQFF. CDR3 bases: TGTGCCAGCAGCGCACCGGGACTAGCGGGAGGGTCTGAGCAGTTCTTC.

This clonotype was counted many times. This sequence joins TRBV20-1 and TRBJ2-1, with D possibly TRBD2 on 6 matching bases. CDR1 and CDR2 (germline): DFQATT, SNEGSKA (reference sequence). V lost 0 bases and J 6 bases, leaving 15 bases between the germline ends. This CDR3 is built from 15 residues. The CDR3 nucleotides read TGCAGTGCTAGAGATCCCCTTCGCGGGGTCAATGAGCAGTTCTTC. Its translation is CSARDPLRGVNEQFF.

Ten or more counts support this clonotype. The chain couples TRBV19 to TRBJ1-1; D perhaps matches TRBD1 (6 bases). With 10 bases removed from V and 2 bases from J, the gap between germline ends came to 14 bases. This CDR3 has 13 residues. Germline V lookup: CDR1 LNHDA, CDR2 SQIVND (reference sequence). The CDR3 region is CATQDRRNTEAFF. The CDR3 DNA reads as TGTGCCACCCAGGACAGAAGAAACACTGAAGCTTTCTTT.

The rearrangement joins TRBV29-1 to TRBJ2-3; D remains ambiguous. This CDR3 has 11 residues. With 6 bases removed from V and 0 bases from J, the gap between germline ends came to 4 bases. The germline V gene encodes CDR1 SQVTM and CDR2 ANQGSEA. The CDR3, as DNA: TGCAGCGTCACAAGCACAGATACGCAGTATTTT. Translated: CSVTSTDTQYF.

This clonotype was recorded many times. CDR3 sequence: CASSHQGEKDGYTF. CDR3 DNA sequence: TGTGCCAGCAGCCACCAGGGGGAAAAAGATGGCTACACCTTC. The chain uses TRBV6-1 and TRBJ1-2; TRBD1 matches 7 bases. There are 14 residues in the CDR3. Trimming removed 6 bases from V and 6 bases from J; junction bases left unmatched: 10. The V gene's germline CDR1 is MNHNS and CDR2 SASEGT.

This clonotype was observed many times. The chain has TRBV12-3 or TRBV12-4 and TRBJ1-3; D call uncertain. V shed 6 bases and J shed 0 bases, with 9 bases lying between them. This CDR3 has 14 residues. The CDR3 sequence is CASRDAGSGNTIYF. Here the CDR3 DNA reads TGTGCCAGCAGGGACGCGGGCTCTGGAAACACCATATATTTT.

This clonotype has a count of ten or more. The chain links TRBV27 to TRBJ1-4; TRBD1 agrees at 7 bases. This CDR3 has 14 residues. Germline lookup yields CDR1 MNHEY and CDR2 SMNVEV (reference sequence). V gave up 5 bases and J gave up 8 bases; unmatched junction bases: 8. The CDR3 DNA sequence: TGTGCCAGCAGTCCGACCAGGGGGTTGGAAAAACTGTTTTTT. Protein: CASSPTRGLEKLFF. Full variable domain (remainder filled in from reference TRBV27 and TRBJ1-4): EAQVTQNPRYLITVTGKKLTVTCSQNMNHEYMSWYRQDPGLGLRQIYYSMNVEVTDKGDVPEGYKVSRKEKRNFPLILESPSPNQTSLYFCASSPTRGLEKLFFGSGTQLSVL.

This clonotype came up many times. The CDR3 loop reads CASTAGAVGSPLHF. CDR3 sequence (DNA): TGTGCCAGTACCGCCGGAGCCGTAGGTTCACCCCTCCACTTT. V gene TRBV19 combines with J gene TRBJ1-6; D unresolved. V was pared by 7 bases and J by 9 bases, with 16 bases between. This CDR3 region has 14 residues. Germline V gene sequence: CDR1 LNHDA, CDR2 SQIVND (reference sequence). The variable domain in full, with the rest retrieved from reference TRBV19 and TRBJ1-6, is DGGITQSPKYLFRKEGQNVTLSCEQNLNHDAMYWYRQDPGQGLRLIYYSQIVNDFQKGDIAEGYSVSREKKESFPLTVTSAQKNPTAFYLCASTAGAVGSPLHFGNGTRLTVT.

There are many counts of this clonotype. The chain links TRBV2 to TRBJ1-5; D is possibly TRBD1 (5 bases). The CDR3 is 14 amino acids. Germline loops: CDR1 SNHLY, CDR2 FYNNEI. Trimming took off 5 bases at V and 3 bases at J, with 11 bases between the two ends. The CDR3 sequence is CASSNEGPNQPQHF. The CDR3 DNA follows: TGTGCCAGCAGTAATGAGGGACCCAATCAGCCCCAGCATTTT.

This clonotype was seen repeatedly, ten times or more. The chain has TRBV10-2 and TRBJ1-2; 9 bases fit TRBD1. In germline, CDR1 is WSHSY, CDR2 SAAADI. This CDR3 has 13 amino acids. V shed 4 bases and J 8 bases; nucleotides not matched to a gene: 5. Here the CDR3 reads CASSVGTGNGYTF. The DNA for the CDR3 is TGCGCCAGCAGTGTTGGGACAGGGAACGGCTACACCTTC.

This clonotype was counted many times. The rearrangement links TRBV20-1 to TRBJ2-7, with 7 bases aligning to TRBD1. The germline gives CDR1 DFQATT, CDR2 SNEGSKA (reference sequence). The CDR3 has 15 residues. J was trimmed by 0 bases and V by 6 bases; bases with no gene match: 11. CDR3 DNA sequence: TGCAGTGCCACGACAGGGCCCTACTCCTCCTACGAGCAGTACTTC. Protein product: CSATTGPYSSYEQYF.

This clonotype was counted many times. CDR3 protein: CASSEEASSYEQYF. The CDR3 DNA sequence: TGTGCCAGCAGTGAAGAGGCATCCTCCTACGAGCAGTACTTC. The chain employs TRBV2 and TRBJ2-7; D is uncertain. V lost 1 base and J lost 0, with 7 bases in between. The CDR3 contains 14 residues. Looked up from germline, CDR1 is SNHLY and CDR2 is FYNNEI.